This T cell receptor beta chain originates from a study of cytomegalovirus exposure and HLA in healthy donors. Study conclusions and caveats: It was confirmed in vitro that a few of the CMV-associated chains were specific for CMV antigens. Many donors carried some public TCRs, although rarity characterized most TCR sequences. Highly shared sequence variants in one cluster were likely a sequencing artifact.

Notes on this clone: The antigen remains undetermined.

A multiplex PCR was run with 60 Vbeta primers and 13 Jbeta primers. Using immunoSEQ multiplex PCR, the repertoire was profiled, and TCRdb retains in-frame clones only, with some absent. This sample contains 25,000 to 35,000 clones. The CDR3 totals 13 residues. V was shortened by 7 bases and J by 4 bases, with 13 bases between the two germline ends. Germline V gene data show CDR1 as SGHTA and CDR2 as FQGNSA. The chain combines TRBV7-2 with TRBJ2-5; D may be TRBD1 (6 bases). The material sequenced was PBMCs. This receptor was identified in a man in his forties or fifties in good health and CMV-seronegative. CDR3 DNA sequence: TGTGCCAGCAACTCGCGAGGGGGAGAGACCCAGTACTTC. This codes for CASNSRGGETQYF. The variable domain in full, with the rest retrieved from reference TRBV7-2 and TRBJ2-5, is GAGVSQSPSNKVTEKGKDVELRCDPISGHTALYWYRQSLGQGLEFLIYFQGNSAPDKSGLPSDRFSAERTGGSVSTLTIQRTQQEDSAVYLCASNSRGGETQYFGPGTRLLVL.